The rows below give T cell receptor beta chains drawn from one sample of a study of CD8+ T cells in alopecia areata. Assay used: immunoSEQ multiplex PCR; TCRdb lists only in-frame clones, some missing. There are some 110,000 clones in the sample; roughly 50% occur only once, and more than 25% lies in the top ten. The sample consisted of CD8+ T cells sorted from blood, taken at week 4, from a patient treated with tofacitinib. The receptors here all came from a human donor with alopecia areata. CDR3s include the opening cysteine and the closing phenylalanine or tryptophan. Fields, in order: V gene, clone size, D gene, J gene, CDR3 DNA, CDR3 protein. A D gene is named only where the DNA matches it firmly. Rows give clone size only sometimes, using once, few, many, or a class for an expanded clone.

V: TRBV30
size: .
D: TRBD2
J: TRBJ2-3
DNA: TGTGCCTGGAGTGCGGGGCTAGCGGGGGAACATCACCCAGATACGCAGTATTTT
CDR3: CAWSAGLAGEHHPDTQYF

V: TRBV2
size: .
D: TRBD1
J: TRBJ2-3
DNA: TGTGCCAGCTTGGGAGGACAGGGGGACACAGATACGCAGTATTTT
CDR3: CASLGGQGDTDTQYF

V: TRBV30
size: once
D: .
J: TRBJ1-2
DNA: TGTGCCTGGAGCCTGACCAGGGGCTATGGCTACACCTTC
CDR3: CAWSLTRGYGYTF

V: TRBV29-1
size: .
D: .
J: TRBJ1-2
DNA: TGCAGCGTTGAAGACCTGCTATTCTATGGCTACACCTTC
CDR3: CSVEDLLFYGYTF

V: TRBV9
size: .
D: .
J: TRBJ2-7
DNA: TGTGCCAGCAGACAGGACGGAGGATACGAGCAGTACTTC
CDR3: CASRQDGGYEQYF

V: TRBV7-9
size: .
D: .
J: TRBJ2-1
DNA: TGTGCCAGCAGCTTAGGGGTACGGACGGATGACAATGAGCAGTTCTTC
CDR3: CASSLGVRTDDNEQFF

V: TRBV29-1
size: .
D: .
J: TRBJ1-2
DNA: TGCAGCGTTGAAGACCCCAGGACAGCCTATGGCTACACCTTC
CDR3: CSVEDPRTAYGYTF

V: TRBV29-1
size: .
D: TRBD2
J: TRBJ2-3
DNA: TGCAGCGTACACTTTGGGACTAGCGAGACAGATACGCAGTATTTT
CDR3: CSVHFGTSETDTQYF

V: TRBV29-1
size: .
D: .
J: TRBJ1-1
DNA: TGCAGCGTTGAAGATTGGAGCACTGAAGCTTTCTTT
CDR3: CSVEDWSTEAFF

V: TRBV30
size: few
D: .
J: TRBJ2-1
DNA: TGTGCCTGGAGTCGGGTTTACAATGAGCAGTTCTTC
CDR3: CAWSRVYNEQFF

V: TRBV7-9
size: few
D: TRBD2
J: TRBJ2-7
DNA: TGTGCCAGCAGCTTATTAGCGGGGGGGACTGAATACGAGCAGTACTTC
CDR3: CASSLLAGGTEYEQYF

V: TRBV4-3
size: .
D: TRBD1
J: TRBJ1-1
DNA: TGCGCCAGCAGCCAACAGACAGGGGACCCGAACACTGAAGCTTTCTTT
CDR3: CASSQQTGDPNTEAFF

V: TRBV2
size: .
D: .
J: TRBJ1-2
DNA: TGTGCCAGCAGTGGCAACCCAGACGAATATCCGGGCGGCTACACCTTC
CDR3: CASSGNPDEYPGGYTF

V: TRBV6-4
size: .
D: .
J: TRBJ2-2
DNA: TGTGCCAGCAGTGACTCCAACTCTAACACCGGGGAGCTGTTTTTT
CDR3: CASSDSNSNTGELFF

V: TRBV28
size: .
D: .
J: TRBJ1-5
DNA: TGTGCCAGCAGTTTGGAGATCACCGCGGGGGTTCAGCCCCAGCATTTT
CDR3: CASSLEITAGVQPQHF

V: TRBV25-1
size: .
D: .
J: TRBJ1-1
DNA: TGTGCCAGCAGACAGGCCCCTGAAGCTTTCTTT
CDR3: CASRQAPEAFF

V: TRBV30
size: .
D: .
J: TRBJ2-2
DNA: TGTGCCTGGAGTGTCCAAGACCCCGGGGAGCTGTTTTTT
CDR3: CAWSVQDPGELFF

V: TRBV29-1
size: .
D: .
J: TRBJ2-3
DNA: TGCAGCGTTCGAACCGGGACTGCCACAGATACGCAGTATTTT
CDR3: CSVRTGTATDTQYF

V: TRBV5-1
size: few
D: .
J: TRBJ2-5
DNA: TGCGCCAGCAGCTTGATTGGGGGCCAAGAGACCCAGTACTTC
CDR3: CASSLIGGQETQYF

V: TRBV5-1
size: .
D: .
J: TRBJ1-6
DNA: TGCGCCAGCAGCCAAGGTCTTGAGGATTCACCCCTCCACTTT
CDR3: CASSQGLEDSPLHF

V: TRBV5-1
size: few
D: TRBD1
J: TRBJ2-1
DNA: TGCGCCAGCAGCGACAGGGGTGCGAATGAGCAGTTCTTC
CDR3: CASSDRGANEQFF

V: TRBV7-6
size: .
D: TRBD2
J: TRBJ2-1
DNA: TGTGCCAGCAGCTTAAAGGCGAGCGGGGGGACCTACAATGAGCAGTTCTTC
CDR3: CASSLKASGGTYNEQFF

V: TRBV29-1
size: .
D: .
J: TRBJ2-2
DNA: TGCAGCGTTGGGCCCGGGGTTTCCGGGGAGCTGTTTTTT
CDR3: CSVGPGVSGELFF

V: TRBV7-2
size: .
D: .
J: TRBJ1-1
DNA: TGTGCCAGCAGCTTAGGGGCAGGGTGGACTGAAGCTTTCTTT
CDR3: CASSLGAGWTEAFF

V: TRBV10-2
size: .
D: TRBD2
J: TRBJ2-3
DNA: TGCGCCAGCAGTGAACTAGCGGGGTTGGCAGATACGCAGTATTTT
CDR3: CASSELAGLADTQYF

V: TRBV5-6
size: few
D: .
J: TRBJ1-5
DNA: TGTGCCACGGACGGCCTTAGCAATCAGCCCCAGCATTTT
CDR3: CATDGLSNQPQHF

V: TRBV13
size: .
D: .
J: TRBJ1-4
DNA: TGTGCCAGCAGCTTACCTCCTTGGGAAAAACTGTTTTTT
CDR3: CASSLPPWEKLFF

V: TRBV7-9
size: .
D: TRBD1
J: TRBJ2-6
DNA: TGTGCCAGCAGCTTAGCCGGACAGGGACCTGGGGCCAACGTCCTGACTTTC
CDR3: CASSLAGQGPGANVLTF

V: TRBV7-8
size: few
D: .
J: TRBJ1-2
DNA: TGTGCCAGCCTAGATTGGGGAGGCGGTTATGGCTACACCTTC
CDR3: CASLDWGGGYGYTF

V: TRBV30
size: .
D: .
J: TRBJ1-4
DNA: TGTGCCTGGAGTCCAGGGTCCGATGAAAAACTGTTTTTT
CDR3: CAWSPGSDEKLFF

V: TRBV25-1
size: .
D: TRBD1
J: TRBJ2-1
DNA: TGTGCCAGCAGTCTGACAGGGGCATACAATGAGCAGTTCTTC
CDR3: CASSLTGAYNEQFF

V: TRBV29-1
size: .
D: .
J: TRBJ2-4
DNA: TGCAGCGTTGAGGTCCCCTTGGCCAAAAACATTCAGTACTTC
CDR3: CSVEVPLAKNIQYF

V: TRBV2
size: .
D: .
J: TRBJ1-1
DNA: TGTGCCAGCAGTGTTGGCGCAGCGTGGAACACTGAAGCTTTCTTT
CDR3: CASSVGAAWNTEAFF

V: TRBV7-9
size: .
D: TRBD2
J: TRBJ2-7
DNA: TGTGCCAGCGGCTGGGGCCGCGGGGGGGCCGACGAGCAGTACTTC
CDR3: CASGWGRGGADEQYF

V: TRBV25-1
size: .
D: .
J: TRBJ1-2
DNA: TGTGCCAGCAGTGAGGGACGGAATCTTAACTATGGCTACACCTTC
CDR3: CASSEGRNLNYGYTF

V: TRBV30
size: .
D: .
J: TRBJ1-1
DNA: TGTGCCTGCAGAGGGATGGGGAACACTGAAGCTTTCTTT
CDR3: CACRGMGNTEAFF

V: TRBV30
size: .
D: .
J: TRBJ1-4
DNA: TGTGCCTGTGAAATCCTTAATGAAAAACTGTTTTTT
CDR3: CACEILNEKLFF

V: TRBV27
size: .
D: .
J: TRBJ1-1
DNA: TGTGCCAGCAGTTTATCGGGCGGGTACACTGAAGCTTTCTTT
CDR3: CASSLSGGYTEAFF

V: TRBV25-1
size: .
D: .
J: TRBJ2-5
DNA: TGTGCCAGCAGACAGGGTGGGGAGACCCAGTACTTC
CDR3: CASRQGGETQYF

V: TRBV5-1
size: once
D: TRBD2
J: TRBJ2-1
DNA: TGCGCCAGCAGCCCCACCTCCGGGACTAGCGGGGGGGCGGCGCGGAATGAGCAGTTCTTC
CDR3: CASSPTSGTSGGAARNEQFF

V: TRBV27
size: once
D: .
J: TRBJ2-7
DNA: TGTGCCAGCAGCCACGGGGGGCCGGGTGAGCAGTACTTC
CDR3: CASSHGGPGEQYF